Shown below are 23 T cell receptor beta chains from a single sample sequenced in a study of cytomegalovirus exposure and HLA in healthy donors. This PCR relied on a set of 60 Vbeta primers and 13 Jbeta primers. Libraries were prepared by immunoSEQ multiplex PCR; TCRdb keeps only in-frame clonotypes and omits some of them. The profile covers around 110,000 clones, with roughly three fifths appearing a single time and 8% to 9.5% taken by the ten largest. Sample: PBMCs. The receptor source for this set is a woman in her forties in good health and CMV-seropositive.

This chain joins TRBV9 and TRBJ1-2, with TRBD1 matching 10 bases. Germline CDR1 is SGDLS and CDR2 is YYNGEE. The CDR3 sequence is 15 residues long. V lost 3 bases, J lost 6 bases, and 8 bases stayed unmatched. The CDR3 sequence is CASSEEGTGVNGYTF. CDR3 DNA sequence: TGTGCCAGCAGCGAGGAGGGGACAGGGGTTAATGGCTACACCTTC.

This clone turned up a few times. The genes are TRBV13 and TRBJ2-7; maybe TRBD1 (6 bases). The V end lost 5 bases, the J end lost 0 bases, and 11 bases lay between the germline ends. CDR1 is PRHDT, CDR2 FYEKMQ, per germline (reference sequence). The CDR3 has 14 residues. CDR3 DNA sequence: TGTGCCAGCAGCCCACAGGGTGACTCCTACGAGCAGTACTTC. Its protein is CASSPQGDSYEQYF. Variable domain in full (rest from reference TRBV13 and TRBJ2-7): AAGVIQSPRHLIKEKRETATLKCYPIPRHDTVYWYQQGPGQDPQFLISFYEKMQSDKGSIPDRFSAQQFSDYHSELNMSSLELGDSALYFCASSPQGDSYEQYFGPGTRLTVT.

This clone turned up a few times. The chain employs TRBV5-1 and TRBJ2-7, with a possible D match to TRBD1 (6 bases). The CDR3 contains 15 residues. Germline loops: CDR1 SGHRS, CDR2 YFSETQ. V lost 0 bases and J lost 1, with 11 bases in between. CDR3 sequence (DNA): TGCGCCAGCAGCTTGGATAGGGGGATGTCCTACGAGCAGTACTTC. Encoded protein: CASSLDRGMSYEQYF.

The chain is built from TRBV15 and TRBJ1-5; the D gene is possibly TRBD1 (6 bases). Trimming shortened V by 1 base and J by 5 bases, and 12 bases separated the two germline ends. CDR3 length equals 15 residues. The germline V gene encodes CDR1 LNHNV and CDR2 YYDKDF (reference sequence). The CDR3 reads CATSRGDRTDQPQHF. Written as DNA, the CDR3 is TGTGCCACCAGCAGAGGAGACAGGACCGATCAGCCCCAGCATTTT.

The genes are TRBV11-3 and TRBJ2-3; 7 bases line up with TRBD1. The CDR3 is made up of 15 amino acids. CDR1 and CDR2 (germline): SGHNT, YENEEA. V was clipped by 5 bases and J by 2 bases; unmatched bases: 7. The CDR3 nucleotides are TGTGCCAGCAGCATCCGGGACAGTCCCACAGATACGCAGTATTTT. Its translation: CASSIRDSPTDTQYF.

This chain links TRBV10-3 with TRBJ2-2; D is ambiguous. V lost 0 bases to trimming and J lost 5 bases, with 7 bases between them. Germline-derived CDR1 and CDR2 are ENHRY and SYGVKD. This CDR3 has 14 residues. CDR3 DNA: TGTGCCATCAGTGAGTCGACGACAACCGGGGAGCTGTTTTTT. Translated, it gives CAISESTTTGELFF.

The CDR3 sequence is CASSQDPPPGRGGKAFF. Here the CDR3 DNA reads TGCGCCAGCAGCCAAGACCCCCCGCCGGGCAGGGGAGGGAAAGCTTTCTTT. The gene calls are TRBV4-3 and TRBJ1-1, with D possibly TRBD1 on 6 matching bases. Trimming took 0 bases from V and 9 from J, leaving 23 bases between them. The CDR3 contains 17 residues. Germline CDR1 and CDR2: LGHNA and YSLEER.

This chain links TRBV2 with TRBJ2-7, with unresolved D. The CDR3 has 12 amino acids. CDR1 and CDR2 (germline): SNHLY, FYNNEI. V dropped 4 bases and J dropped 9 bases, with 13 bases sitting between them. DNA of the CDR3: TGTGCCAGCAGTGGCGGAACATCTTGGCAGTACTTC. Translated: CASSGGTSWQYF.

The V and J genes are TRBV6-5 and TRBJ2-3, with 8 bases matching TRBD1. Germline trimming cut 7 bases from V and 5 bases from J; bases unmatched to any gene: 8. The V gene's germline CDR1 is MNHEY and CDR2 SVGAGI. The CDR3 totals 14 residues. As DNA, the CDR3 is TGTGCCAGCAACCCCCCGGGACAGGTAGATACGCAGTATTTT. Amino acids: CASNPPGQVDTQYF.

V gene TRBV7-7 combines with J gene TRBJ2-3; 14 bases match TRBD2. V was clipped by 5 bases and J by 4 bases; unmatched bases: 2. This CDR3 comprises 15 residues. Germline lookup yields CDR1 SSHAT and CDR2 FNYEAQ (reference sequence). In DNA, the CDR3 is TGTGCCAGCAGCCTGACTAGCGGGAGGGCAGATACGCAGTATTTT. Protein product: CASSLTSGRADTQYF.

The rearrangement links TRBV19 to TRBJ1-1; maybe TRBD1 (6 bases). The V and J ends lost 4 bases and 0 bases respectively, with 12 bases between them. The CDR3 has 15 amino acids. Germline V gene sequence: CDR1 LNHDA, CDR2 SQIVND (reference sequence). In DNA, the CDR3 is TGTGCCAGTAGTACTACCAGGGGAATGAACACTGAAGCTTTCTTT. This codes for CASSTTRGMNTEAFF.

The chain carries TRBV7-9 and TRBJ2-1; 13 bases align to TRBD2. This CDR3 is 15 amino acids long. Germline CDR1 and CDR2: SEHNR and FQNEAQ (reference sequence). V lost 5 bases, J lost 10 bases, and 8 bases stayed unmatched. The DNA for the CDR3 is TGTGCCAGCAGCCTCCGGACTAGCGGGAGTTGGGAGCAGTTCTTC. Amino acid sequence: CASSLRTSGSWEQFF.

The chain is built from TRBV15 and TRBJ2-1; D is possibly TRBD1 (6 bases). V gave up 10 bases and J gave up 4 bases, with 20 bases separating them. Looked up from germline, CDR1 is LNHNV and CDR2 is YYDKDF (reference sequence). CDR3 length: 15 residues. DNA of the CDR3: TGTGCCATCTGGGCGACGGGACACCTATACAATGAGCAGTTCTTC. Encoded protein: CAIWATGHLYNEQFF.

The table lists this clone with a few counts. In nucleotides, the CDR3 is TGTGCCAGCAGTCTAGCGGGAGGGAACACCGGGGAGCTGTTTTTT. Translation: CASSLAGGNTGELFF. The chain combines TRBV28 with TRBJ2-2; 11 bases fit TRBD2. CDR3 length: 15 amino acids. V shed 5 bases and J 1 base; nucleotides not matched to a gene: 0. Germline CDR1 reads MDHEN; CDR2 reads SYDVKM.

This clone was seen more than once but under ten times. The chain combines TRBV29-1 with TRBJ2-7; 7 bases are a match to TRBD1. Germline loops: CDR1 SQVTM, CDR2 ANQGSEA. The J segment lost 9 bases and the V segment lost 8 bases, leaving 16 bases of the junction unmatched. The length of the CDR3 is 13 residues. CDR3 bases: TGCAGCTTCAAAGAGGACAGGTTAACTACGCAGTACTTC. It specifies CSFKEDRLTTQYF.

This clone has more than one count but fewer than ten. This chain joins TRBV7-6 and TRBJ1-5; 9 bases line up with TRBD1. Looked up from germline, CDR1 is SGHVS and CDR2 is FNYEAQ. This CDR3 region has 14 residues. V was clipped by 5 bases and J by 4 bases; unmatched bases: 3. This chain's CDR3 is CASSPTGGNQPQHF. CDR3 coding DNA: TGTGCCAGCAGCCCGACAGGGGGTAATCAGCCCCAGCATTTT.

This clone was counted a few times. The J gene is TRBJ1-4, the V gene TRBV7-8; possibly TRBD1 for D (6 bases). CDR1 is SGHVS, CDR2 FQNEAQ, per germline. The CDR3 has 15 residues. The V end lost 5 bases, the J end lost 4 bases, and 14 bases lay between the germline ends. The CDR3 coding sequence is TGTGCCAGCAGCCCAGACCAGGGGCTTAATGAAAAACTGTTTTTT. It specifies CASSPDQGLNEKLFF.

This sequence joins TRBV10-3 and TRBJ2-5, with 11 bases matching TRBD2. Germline V gives CDR1 ENHRY, CDR2 SYGVKD. The junction had 13 bases not matched to a gene; V was cut back by 10 bases and J by 3 bases. There are 16 residues in the CDR3. The CDR3 DNA follows: TGTGCCACCGCACTCCTAGCGGGAGGTCTCGAAGAGACCCAGTACTTC. It is translated as CATALLAGGLEETQYF.

This chain links TRBV7-6 with TRBJ2-3; 12 bases align to TRBD2. From germline, CDR1 is SGHVS and CDR2 FNYEAQ. The CDR3 length is 19 residues. V dropped 4 bases and J dropped 2; count of bases not matched to a gene: 13. CDR3 nucleotides: TGTGCCAGCAGCTCACCCCTAGCGGGAGGGCTTGGGGCCACAGATACGCAGTATTTT. Residues: CASSSPLAGGLGATDTQYF.

The chain recombines TRBV7-2 with TRBJ1-2, with 9 bases that match TRBD1. The ends lost 6 bases at V and 4 bases at J; junction bases unmatched: 6. Germline V gene data show CDR1 as SGHTA and CDR2 as FQGNSA. The CDR3 covers 14 residues. For the CDR3, the DNA is TGTGCCAGCAGAACCACAGGGGGCGGCTATGGCTACACCTTC. Translation: CASRTTGGGYGYTF. Looking up the rest from reference TRBV7-2 and TRBJ1-2 gives the full variable domain: GAGVSQSPSNKVTEKGKDVELRCDPISGHTALYWYRQSLGQGLEFLIYFQGNSAPDKSGLPSDRFSAERTGGSVSTLTIQRTQQEDSAVYLCASRTTGGGYGYTFGSGTRLTVV.

This rearrangement joins TRBV19 to TRBJ2-6, with D possibly being TRBD1 (5 bases). The length of the CDR3 is 19 residues. Deletions cut 4 bases from V and 0 bases from J, with 19 bases between. CDR1 and CDR2 from the germline V gene are LNHDA and SQIVND (reference sequence). The CDR3 sequence is CASSSSRAAGNSGANVLTF. DNA of the CDR3: TGTGCCAGTAGTAGCTCTAGGGCAGCAGGGAACTCTGGGGCCAACGTCCTGACTTTC.

A few counts support this clone. V and J are TRBV11-2 and TRBJ1-1, with 8 bases aligning to TRBD1. CDR1 SGHAT and CDR2 FQNNGV come from the germline V gene. The ends lost 6 bases at V and 6 bases at J; junction bases unmatched: 6. The CDR3 length is 13 residues. CDR3 coding DNA: TGTGCCAGCAGGCGAACAGGGGGAGCTGAAGCTTTCTTT. It encodes CASRRTGGAEAFF.

The CDR3 spells CASSLVRLGGVYEQYF. The CDR3 coding sequence is TGTGCCAGCAGTTTAGTGCGGTTGGGGGGTGTCTACGAGCAGTACTTC. The chain combines TRBV28 with TRBJ2-5, with D tentatively TRBD2 (6 bases). Judging by the DNA end, TRBJ2-7 fits better; the J call may be wrong. CDR1 is MDHEN and CDR2 is SYDVKM in the germline V gene. The CDR3 contains 16 residues.